This TCR beta chain is drawn from a study of blood T cell repertoires in COVID-19. Germline loops: CDR1 SEHNR, CDR2 FQNEAQ (reference sequence). After removal of 5 bases from V and 4 bases from J, the junction contained 12 bases not matched to a gene. CDR3 length equals 17 residues. TCRdb's table, derived via immunoSEQ multiplex PCR, lists solely in-frame clones and lacks some. The sample includes 250,000 to 400,000 clones, around 90% of them seen just once. This TCR derives from a man between 60 and 75 years old who had recovered from COVID-19. The chain joins TRBV7-9 to TRBJ2-1; TRBD2 agrees at 9 bases. The source material was PBMCs or T cells enriched from blood (not recorded which). DNA of the CDR3: TGTGCCAGCAGCGGAAGCCCGGGACTAGCTGGGTACAATGAGCAGTTCTTC. As protein: CASSGSPGLAGYNEQFF.